This T cell receptor beta chain appears in the sequencing data of a study of T cells in Graves' hyperthyroidism and ophthalmopathy. For the study at large: Peripheral blood specimens were obtained at initial diagnosis, prior to any treatment.

At least ten counts were recorded for this clonotype. Germline loops: CDR1 LNHNV, CDR2 YYDKDF (reference sequence). Trimming stripped 0 bases from V and 1 base from J, with 13 bases between. The CDR3 covers 18 residues. There were TCR beta CDR3 regions amplified from RNA transcripts. TCR CDR3 regions were first amplified by RT-PCR with HTBI primers. TCRdb reprocessed the multiplex PCR reads via MiXCR and lists one record per CDR3 protein. This table holds approximately 400,000 distinct CDR3 sequences, around 15% found once. The source of this sequence is a woman aged 25 to 45 with Graves' ophthalmopathy. This sequence joins TRBV15 and TRBJ2-6; D gene uncertain. The specimen was blood. The chain's CDR3 is CATSRDAAALSGANVLTF. CDR3 coding DNA: TGTGCCACCAGCAGAGATGCGGCAGCGTTATCTGGGGCCAACGTCCTGACTTTC.